This TCR beta chain stems from a study of blood T cell repertoires in COVID-19. On the study more broadly: Specimens from acute and convalescent COVID-19 originated in the United States, Italy and Spain. Sample material is recorded as cDNA or gDNA derived from T cells, B-cell-depleted T cells, or PBMCs.

This clone appeared a few times. In the authors' workflow: Amplification with reference gene primers provided the estimates of nucleated cell counts. The table came from immunoSEQ multiplex PCR; TCRdb's copy has only in-frame clones and leaves some out. The V and J calls and the clone size are those of that table, but D and trimming were determined from the DNA. The sample lists around 130,000 clones; about 83% were seen once. CDR3 length: 15 residues. Germline lookup yields CDR1 SGDLS and CDR2 YYNGEE. Trimming left V 0 bases short and J 13 bases short, with 17 bases between. Sample: peripheral blood. J is TRBJ1-6 and V is TRBV9; weak D call: TRBD1 (5 bases). This receptor was identified in a woman aged 50 to 60 with acute or convalescent COVID-19. CDR3 DNA: TGTGCCAGCAGCGTAGCTGAGTCAGGAGGGGTCCCCCTCCACTTT. It encodes CASSVAESGGVPLHF.